The subject of this entry is one T cell receptor beta chain. These data are taken from a study of blood T cell repertoires in COVID-19. About the study: T cells, B-cell-depleted T cells, or PBMCs supplied cDNA or gDNA.

Seattle patient enrollment occurred during active infection, with longitudinal follow-up thereafter. Original methodology: Cell counts per sample came from amplifying reference gene primers. Repertoires were generated with immunoSEQ multiplex PCR, while TCRdb's copy carries only in-frame clones and drops some. Clone size and V and J calls were adopted from that table, with D and trimming inferred from the DNA. The sample consists of around 300,000 clones, about 90% of them appearing once. This TCR came from a middle-aged woman with COVID-19, enrolled during active disease. Sequencing was done on a sample of peripheral blood.

This chain's CDR3 is CARLITFSGNTIYF. Here the CDR3 DNA reads TGTGCCAGACTAATTACCTTCTCTGGAAACACCATATATTTT. The chain uses TRBV5-6 and TRBJ1-3; D unclear. The CDR3 loop spans 14 amino acids. V was pared by 8 bases and J by 0 bases, with 12 bases between. Germline V CDR1 and CDR2: SGHDT, YYEEEE.